This entry describes one T cell receptor (beta chain). The CDR3 has 15 residues. Per germline, CDR1 KGHSH and CDR2 LQKENI. Trimming removed 1 base from V and 3 bases from J, with 13 bases in between. The primer mix had 60 Vbeta and 13 Jbeta primers. Here immunoSEQ multiplex PCR was the method, and the copy in TCRdb shows in-frame clones only, minus some. The sample has 150,000 to 200,000 clones, over 60% seen once. The data are from a study of cytomegalovirus exposure and HLA in healthy donors. The sequenced sample consisted of PBMCs. The V call is TRBV18, the J call TRBJ2-7; no firm D call. The receptor comes from a woman in her 30s in good health and CMV-seronegative. CDR3 DNA sequence: TGTGCCAGCTCACCACAAACAGTCTTGCTCTACGAGCAGTACTTC. Amino acid sequence: CASSPQTVLLYEQYF.